This entry concerns a single T cell receptor beta chain. This clonotype was counted ten times or more. Which antigen it targets is not known. No base qualities exist here, and no much larger clone lies one base off it. The data were obtained in a study of CD8+CD57+ T cells in acquired aplastic anemia (dated by TCRdb to 2017 to 2018). For the study in its entirety: Extracted DNA from sorted CD4+ and CD8+ cells averaged about 2.9 ug, ranging from roughly 0.17 to 30 ug. CD8+CD57+ expansion was defined as a frequency above the mean frequency observed in healthy subjects. Findings and caveats that apply to the study as a whole: Approximately 31 CD8+ CDR3 sequences were found in both patients and controls but appeared to be highly expressed in patients and within the immunodominant clones of the patients. Between patients and healthy controls, no significant difference in CD8+ Simpson's diversity was found (P=0.060).

Flow cytometry had shown CD8+CD57+ cell expansion in the patients selected for sequencing. Severe acquired aplastic anemia was diagnosed in all patients according to International Study of Aplastic Anemia and Agranulocytosis and Camitta criteria. No patient had received any therapy when blood was sampled. TCR repertoires of sorted CD4+ and CD8+ blood T cells from severe aplastic anemia patients and healthy subjects were deep-sequenced in the study. In the USA, patient enrollment took place under clinicaltrials.gov protocols 00001620, 01623167, 00001397, 00071045, 00081523 and 00961064. Ficoll-Paque density gradient centrifugation was used to isolate peripheral blood mononuclear cells. Before DNA extraction, CD4+ and CD8+ T cells were sorted by FACS or by magnetic beads. Genomic DNA served as template for TCR beta VDJ combination and CDR3 sequence profiling. TCR repertoire sequencing was run on an Illumina HiSeq 2000. As for the original processing: Repertoires were assessed using TRBV/TRBJ rearrangement plots, CDR3 size and DJ length profiles, and Simpson's diversity index. Whichever DNA sequence was most abundant in the deep sequencing data was defined as the immunodominant clone. CDR3 amino acid sequences were checked for sharing between subjects and were compared against published repertoires and the VDJdb database. In-frame beta chains were kept once TCRdb had trimmed the public reads at Q25 with fastp and called clones with MiXCR. CDR3 protein sequences are deduplicated, and each keeps its most common genes and DNA. Here the V and J calls rest on TCRdb's processing, not on the authors' analysis. The sample table contains 250,000 to 350,000 distinct CDR3 sequences; only one count was recorded for approximately 60% of them. Roughly 1.3% of the sample lies in the top ten.

The germline V end is reduced by 6 bases and the J end by 8 bases; junction bases left unmatched: 12. The germline V gene (reference sequence) sets CDR1 to MNHNY and CDR2 to SVGAGI. Reading from cysteine to phenylalanine, the CDR3 counts 15 amino acids. The DNA shown is the 45-base CDR3, in frame from base 1. The V and J segments used are TRBV6-6 and TRBJ2-4; 8 bases in between match TRBD1. The sequencing sample was made of sorted CD4+, CD8+, or CD8+CD57+ T cells (not recorded which) from PBMCs. This sequence was found in a human donor with aplastic anemia. The CDR3 amino acid sequence is: CASRGPQGASHIQYF. At the DNA level, the sequence is TGTGCCAGCAGGGGCCCGCAGGGGGCTAGTCACATTCAGTACTTC.